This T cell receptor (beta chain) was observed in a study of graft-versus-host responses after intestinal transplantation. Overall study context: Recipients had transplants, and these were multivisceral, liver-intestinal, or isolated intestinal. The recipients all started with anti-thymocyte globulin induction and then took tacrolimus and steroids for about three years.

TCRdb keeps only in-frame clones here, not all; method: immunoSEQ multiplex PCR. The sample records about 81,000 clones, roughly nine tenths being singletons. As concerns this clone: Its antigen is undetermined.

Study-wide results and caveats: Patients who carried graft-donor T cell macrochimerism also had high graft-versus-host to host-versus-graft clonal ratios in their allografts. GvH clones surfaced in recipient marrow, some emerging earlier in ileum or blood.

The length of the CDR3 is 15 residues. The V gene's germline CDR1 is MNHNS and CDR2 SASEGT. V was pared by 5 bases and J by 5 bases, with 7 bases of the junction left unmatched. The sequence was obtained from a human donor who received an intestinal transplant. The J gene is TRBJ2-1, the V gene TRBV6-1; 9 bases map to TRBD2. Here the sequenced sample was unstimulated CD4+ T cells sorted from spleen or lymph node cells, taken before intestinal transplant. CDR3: CASSRAGGGNNEQFF. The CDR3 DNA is TGTGCCAGCAGTAGAGCGGGGGGAGGTAACAATGAGCAGTTCTTC.